The table lists the clone carrying this T cell receptor beta chain with many counts. What it binds is not known. Trimming took 8 bases from V and 14 from J; bases not matched to a gene: 11. The CDR3 runs to 12 residues. The germline gives CDR1 MNHEY, CDR2 SMNVEV (reference sequence). MiXCR, run by TCRdb on the reads, gives a single entry per CDR3 protein. The profile shows approximately 990,000 distinct CDR3 sequences, about a third of them singletons. This specimen belongs to a study of T cell repertoires in cytomegalovirus infection. As for the study in general: Recently identified HLA-C-restricted CMV epitopes and well-studied HLA-B-restricted CMV epitopes were used by the study.

J is TRBJ2-1 and V is TRBV27, with 8 positions matching TRBD2. This receptor was taken from a human donor in good health (CMV status not recorded). Some clones in this sample may be carry-over from other donors' samples. Specimen: cultured CD8+ T cells from PBMCs, collected from culture after CMV antigen stimulation. The CDR3: CASPPPGGRKFF. DNA of the CDR3: TGTGCCAGCCCCCCCCCGGGGGGGAGGAAGTTCTTC.